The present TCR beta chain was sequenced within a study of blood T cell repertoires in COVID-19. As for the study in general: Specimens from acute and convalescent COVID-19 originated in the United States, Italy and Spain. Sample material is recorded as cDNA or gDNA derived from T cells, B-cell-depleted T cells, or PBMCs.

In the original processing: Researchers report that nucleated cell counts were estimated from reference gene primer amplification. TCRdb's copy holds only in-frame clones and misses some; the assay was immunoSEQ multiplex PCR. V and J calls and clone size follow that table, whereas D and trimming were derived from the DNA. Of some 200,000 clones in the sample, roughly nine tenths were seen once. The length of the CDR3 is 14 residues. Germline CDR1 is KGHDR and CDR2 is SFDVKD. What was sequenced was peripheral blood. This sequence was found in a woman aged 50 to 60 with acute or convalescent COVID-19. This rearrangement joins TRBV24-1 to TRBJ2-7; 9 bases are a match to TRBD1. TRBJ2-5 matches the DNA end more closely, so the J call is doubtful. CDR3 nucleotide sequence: TGTGCCACCAGTGATGGACAGGGGTTGGAGACCCAGTACTTC. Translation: CATSDGQGLETQYF.